This T cell receptor (beta chain) was sequenced during a study of blood T cell repertoires in COVID-19. Study context: Sample material is recorded as cDNA or gDNA derived from T cells, B-cell-depleted T cells, or PBMCs.

This CDR3 has 15 amino acids. CDR1 is LGHNT and CDR2 is FRNRAP in the germline V gene. With 3 bases removed from V and 5 bases from J, the gap between germline ends came to 11 bases. Authors' analysis steps: Counts of nucleated cells, estimated from reference gene primer amplification, were obtained. Using immunoSEQ multiplex PCR, the repertoire was profiled, and TCRdb retains in-frame clones only, with some absent. D and trimming come from the DNA, and the V and J calls and clone size come from that table. This sample yields fewer than 60,000 clones, of which more than 70% are seen a single time; over 15% belongs to the top ten.

Sequenced material: peripheral blood. The gene calls are TRBV12-5 and TRBJ1-6; possible D gene TRBD1, 6 bases. This TCR came from a human donor in a cohort sampled during active COVID-19. As DNA, the CDR3 is TGTGCTAGTGGTTTAAGAGGGGGTGATAATTCACCCCTCCACTTT. As protein: CASGLRGGDNSPLHF. Using reference TRBV12-5 and TRBJ1-6 for the parts outside the CDR3, the full variable domain is DARVTQTPRHKVTEMGQEVTMRCQPILGHNTVFWYRQTMMQGLELLAYFRNRAPLDDSGMPKDRFSAEMPDATLATLKIQPSEPRDSAVYFCASGLRGGDNSPLHFGNGTRLTVT.